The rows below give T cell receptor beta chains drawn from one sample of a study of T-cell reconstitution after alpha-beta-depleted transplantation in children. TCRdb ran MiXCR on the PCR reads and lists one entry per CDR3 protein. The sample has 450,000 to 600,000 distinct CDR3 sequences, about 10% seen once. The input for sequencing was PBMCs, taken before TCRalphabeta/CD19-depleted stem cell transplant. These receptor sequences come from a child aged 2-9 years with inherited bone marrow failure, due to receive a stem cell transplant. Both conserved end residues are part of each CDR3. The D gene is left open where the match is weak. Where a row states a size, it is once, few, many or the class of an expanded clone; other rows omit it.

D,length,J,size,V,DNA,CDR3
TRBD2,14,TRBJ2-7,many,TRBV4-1,TGCGCCAGCAGCCAAACAGCGGGAGTCTACGAGCAGTACTTC,CASSQTAGVYEQYF
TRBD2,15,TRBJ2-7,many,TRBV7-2,TGTGCCAGCAGCTTAGCCGGGACTAGCGCCTACGAGCAGTACTTC,CASSLAGTSAYEQYF
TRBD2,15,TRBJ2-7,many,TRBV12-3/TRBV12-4,TGTGCCAGCAGTTTAAGGGCTAGCGGGACCTACGAGCAGTACTTC,CASSLRASGTYEQYF
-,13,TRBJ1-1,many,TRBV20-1,TGCAGTGCGCCGGGACGGATAAACACTGAAGCTTTCTTT,CSAPGRINTEAFF
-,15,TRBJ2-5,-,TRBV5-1,TGCGCCAGCAGCTTGGACGGGACACATGAAGAGACCCAGTACTTC,CASSLDGTHEETQYF
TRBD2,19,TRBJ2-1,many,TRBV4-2,TGTGCCAGCAGCCAAGAGGTTGTCCTAGCGGGAGGGTTTTACAATGAGCAGTTCTTC,CASSQEVVLAGGFYNEQFF
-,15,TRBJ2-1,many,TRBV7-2,TGTGCCAGCAGCTCCCCAGGGGGGGGCCTCGGTGAGCAGTTCTTC,CASSSPGGGLGEQFF
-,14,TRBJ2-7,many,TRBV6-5,TGTGCCAGCAGTTACCGGGGGCCTTCCTACGAGCAGTACTTC,CASSYRGPSYEQYF
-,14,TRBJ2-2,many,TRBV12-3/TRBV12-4,TGTGCCAGCAGTTTGGGACTCACCCCCGGCGAGCTGTTTTTT,CASSLGLTPGELFF
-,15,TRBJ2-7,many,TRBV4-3,TGCGCCAGCAGCCAAGGAACCACAGGAGCCTACGAGCAGTACTTC,CASSQGTTGAYEQYF
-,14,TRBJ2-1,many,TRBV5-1,TGCGCCAGCAGCGATGGGGCTATCTACAATGAGCAGTTCTTC,CASSDGAIYNEQFF
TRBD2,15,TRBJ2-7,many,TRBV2,TGTGCCAGCAGTGAAATGACTAGCGTTTCCTACGAGCAGTACTTC,CASSEMTSVSYEQYF
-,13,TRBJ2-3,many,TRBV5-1,TGCGCCAGCAGCCCCAATAACGCAGATACGCAGTATTTT,CASSPNNADTQYF
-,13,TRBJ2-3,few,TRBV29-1,TGCAGCGTTGTTTTTAGAGTACAAGATACGCAGTATTTT,CSVVFRVQDTQYF
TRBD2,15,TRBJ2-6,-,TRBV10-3,TGTGCCACTAAGCGGGAGCCCTCCCTTCGGTCGTACCTGACTTTC,CATKREPSLRSYLTF
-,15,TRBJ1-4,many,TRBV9,TGTGCCAGCAGCGACGGAGCGCTCCTTAATGAAAAACTGTTTTTT,CASSDGALLNEKLFF
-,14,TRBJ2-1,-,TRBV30,TGTGCCTGGTCCGGGGGGCTCGGGGCGAATGAGCAGTTCTTC,CAWSGGLGANEQFF
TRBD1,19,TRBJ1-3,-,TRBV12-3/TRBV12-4,TGTGCCTGCAGTCTCCATCGGGGGACAGGGGCACACTCTGGAAACACCATATATTTT,CACSLHRGTGAHSGNTIYF
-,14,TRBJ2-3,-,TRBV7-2,TGTGCCAGCAGCCCCAAGCCGCCCCCAGATACGCAGTATTTT,CASSPKPPPDTQYF
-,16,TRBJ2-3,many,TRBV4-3,TGCGCCAGCAGCCAAGAACACGGGTGGACCCCAGATACGCAGTATTTT,CASSQEHGWTPDTQYF
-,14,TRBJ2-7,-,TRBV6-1,TGTGCCAGCAGTGAGAACATAGGGTCCTACGAGCAGTACTTC,CASSENIGSYEQYF
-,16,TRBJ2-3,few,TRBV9,TGTGCCAGCAGCGTAACCAGGGGATGGGGCACAGATACGCAGTATTTT,CASSVTRGWGTDTQYF
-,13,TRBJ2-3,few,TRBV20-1,TGCAGTGCTAGTCGCGGGAGCACAGATACGCAGTATTTT,CSASRGSTDTQYF
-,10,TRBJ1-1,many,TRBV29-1,TGCAGCGTTGGACACACTGAAGCTTTCTTT,CSVGHTEAFF
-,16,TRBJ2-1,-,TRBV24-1,TGTGCCACCAGTGATTTGTCCGGGGTCTCCTACAATGAGCAGTTCTTC,CATSDLSGVSYNEQFF
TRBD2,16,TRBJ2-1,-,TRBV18,TGTGCCAGCTCACCAACCCAGGTAGCTAGCGGGTACGAGCAGTTCTTC,CASSPTQVASGYEQFF
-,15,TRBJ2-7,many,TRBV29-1,TGCAGCGCCATAGGGAGATCAGGGGCCCCCTACGAGCAGTACTTC,CSAIGRSGAPYEQYF